This T cell receptor (beta chain) was documented in a study of lymphopenia after photon versus proton radiotherapy. Study-level results: In patients who died, overall survival fell as post-nadir TCR diversity dropped more. Under photons, naive T cells and diversity fell while effector/memory populations rose. After the lymphocyte nadir, photon-treated repertoires showed oligoclonal expansion, especially of CD8+ Temra cells.

CDR1 is GTSNPN and CDR2 is SVGIG in the germline V gene (reference sequence). CDR3 length: 19 residues. V was clipped by 5 bases and J by 6 bases; unmatched bases: 25. The method was immunoSEQ multiplex PCR; TCRdb's version includes in-frame clones alone and lacks a portion of them. The sample consists of about 50,000 clones, roughly 90% of them appearing once. Points on this clone: What it binds is unknown.

The sample here was peripheral blood, taken from a patient treated with photon-based radiotherapy. The receptor comes from a woman in her thirties or forties with cholangiocarcinoma. This sequence joins TRBV30 and TRBJ2-3; the match to TRBD1 covers 8 bases. The CDR3 loop reads CAWSTVVQGPTGVLDTQYF. CDR3 sequence (DNA): TGTGCCTGGTCGACTGTTGTTCAAGGCCCGACAGGGGTGTTGGATACGCAGTATTTT.